These 22 T cell receptor beta chains originate from one sample sequenced in a study of blood T cell repertoires in COVID-19. Assay used: immunoSEQ multiplex PCR; TCRdb lists only in-frame clones, some missing. The table shows roughly 320,000 clones, with more than 80% occurring only once. Sequencing was performed on peripheral blood. The source is a woman aged 45-65 years with COVID-19, enrolled during active disease.

The V gene is TRBV5-8, the J gene TRBJ1-5; possible D gene TRBD1, 6 bases. The CDR3 contains 14 residues. V lost 2 bases to trimming and J lost 4 bases, with 10 bases between them. The germline CDR1 and CDR2 sequences are SGHTS and YDEGEE. The CDR3 DNA reads TGTGCCAGCAGCTTAGGGGGGGTGAATCAGCCCCAGCATTTT. Amino acids: CASSLGGVNQPQHF. The whole variable domain, remainder taken from reference TRBV5-8 and TRBJ1-5, is EAGVTQSPTHLIKTRGQQATLRCSPISGHTSVYWYQQALGLGLQFLLWYDEGEERNRGNFPPRFSGRQFPNYSSELNVNALELEDSALYLCASSLGGVNQPQHFGDGTRLSIL.

V usage is TRBV11-3 and J usage is TRBJ2-1; TRBD2 matches 9 bases. The ends lost 4 bases at V and 2 bases at J; junction bases unmatched: 3. CDR3 length equals 15 residues. Germline lookup yields CDR1 SGHNT and CDR2 YENEEA. The CDR3 is CASSSSGRTYNEQFF. Written as DNA, the CDR3 is TGTGCCAGCAGCTCAAGCGGGAGGACCTACAATGAGCAGTTCTTC.

This clone was seen once. The chain joins TRBV4-3 to TRBJ2-7, with 9 bases identical to TRBD2. Germline V CDR1 and CDR2: LGHNA, YSLEER. V shed 0 bases, J shed 0 bases, and the junction held 9 bases outside the gene matches. The CDR3 is made up of 18 amino acids. CDR3 amino acids: CASSQDPPSGVLSYEQYF. The CDR3 DNA is TGCGCCAGCAGCCAAGACCCCCCTAGCGGGGTTCTCTCCTACGAGCAGTACTTC.

This clone has only a few counts. This rearrangement joins TRBV4-1 to TRBJ2-2; weak D call: TRBD2 (5 bases). This CDR3 spans 16 amino acids. Germline CDR1 MGHRA, CDR2 YSYEKL. Trimming removed 0 bases at V and 0 bases at J, with 8 bases between. The CDR3 DNA reads TGCGCCAGCAGCCAAGAAGGGAGAACGAACACCGGGGAGCTGTTTTTT. Its protein is CASSQEGRTNTGELFF.

J is TRBJ2-7 and V is TRBV9; 8 positions agree with TRBD2. The junction had 3 bases not matched to a gene; V was cut back by 0 bases and J by 1 base. The V gene's germline CDR1 is SGDLS and CDR2 YYNGEE. The CDR3 contains 15 residues. The CDR3 loop is CASSVAPSGSYEQYF. The CDR3, as DNA: TGTGCCAGCAGCGTAGCTCCTAGCGGGTCCTACGAGCAGTACTTC.

In this sample, this clone turned up once. The chain joins TRBV3-1 (or the pseudogene TRBV3-2) to TRBJ2-7, with 9 bases aligning to TRBD2. CDR1 LGHDT and CDR2 YNNKEL come from the germline V gene (reference sequence). Unmatched junction bases numbered 5, after V lost 3 bases and J lost 2 bases. The length of the CDR3 is 15 residues. The CDR3 sequence: CASSQALAGTYEQYF. The CDR3 bases are TGTGCCAGCAGCCAGGCCCTAGCGGGGACCTACGAGCAGTACTTC.

The chain employs TRBV18 and TRBJ2-2; a weak D match, TRBD1 (5 bases). The germline gives CDR1 KGHSH, CDR2 LQKENI. CDR3 length: 15 residues. V shed 5 bases and J shed 4 bases, with 14 bases lying between them. The CDR3 DNA reads TGTGCCAGCTCAAGGTCAATAGGGGCCACCGGGGAGCTGTTTTTT. It encodes CASSRSIGATGELFF.

The chain is built from TRBV19 and TRBJ2-3, with TRBD2 matching 11 bases. CDR3 size: 17 residues. The V and J ends lost 5 bases and 4 bases, in that order; junction bases with no gene match: 11. Germline V gene data show CDR1 as LNHDA and CDR2 as SQIVND (reference sequence). The CDR3 coding sequence is TGTGCCAGTAGTCCCCTAACCCCTAGCGGGAGGCCAGATACGCAGTATTTT. This encodes CASSPLTPSGRPDTQYF. Full variable domain (missing parts from reference TRBV19 and TRBJ2-3): DGGITQSPKYLFRKEGQNVTLSCEQNLNHDAMYWYRQDPGQGLRLIYYSQIVNDFQKGDIAEGYSVSREKKESFPLTVTSAQKNPTAFYLCASSPLTPSGRPDTQYFGPGTRLTVL.

The V and J genes are TRBV14 and TRBJ2-7; 7 bases agree with TRBD1. The CDR3 length is 16 residues. J was trimmed by 2 bases and V by 3 bases; bases with no gene match: 10. Per the germline V gene, CDR1 is SGHDN and CDR2 is FVKESK. CDR3 coding DNA: TGTGCCAGCAGCCAGGCGGACAGGCCCTTTACCTACGAGCAGTACTTC. It translates to CASSQADRPFTYEQYF.

This chain uses TRBV6-2 or TRBV6-3 with TRBJ1-5; a possible D gene is TRBD1 (5 bases). From germline, CDR1 is MNHEY and CDR2 SVGEGT. The CDR3 is made up of 14 amino acids. Deletions cut 2 bases from V and 7 bases from J, with 12 bases between. CDR3 sequence reads: CASSYTGVRQPQHF. As DNA, the CDR3 is TGTGCCAGCAGTTACACGGGGGTCCGCCAGCCCCAGCATTTT.

This CDR3 is CASGSMGTGYYSGNTIYF. Written as DNA, the CDR3 is TGTGCCAGCGGGTCCATGGGGACAGGGTATTACTCTGGAAACACCATATATTTT. This chain joins TRBV6-4 and TRBJ1-3; 9 bases are shared with TRBD1. CDR1 is MRHNA and CDR2 is SNTAGT in the germline V gene. Trimming cost V 8 bases and J 0 bases; bases outside gene matches: 14. The length of the CDR3 is 18 residues.

The rearrangement uses TRBV6-2 or TRBV6-3 and TRBJ2-1; TRBD2 agrees at 11 bases. Germline CDR1 MNHEY, CDR2 SVGEGT. With V trimmed by 2 bases and J by 2 bases, 2 bases remained unmatched. This CDR3 is 16 amino acids long. CDR3 nucleotide sequence: TGTGCCAGCAGTTACGTAGCGGGAGGGGCCTACAATGAGCAGTTCTTC. Encoded protein: CASSYVAGGAYNEQFF.

The gene calls are TRBV5-3 and TRBJ2-7; TRBD1 matches at 10 bases. TRBV5-3 qualifies as an ORF whose function is uncertain. The CDR3 sequence is 15 residues long. V shed 4 bases, J shed 5 bases, and the junction held 9 bases outside the gene matches. CDR3 bases: TGTGCCAGAAGCCGGAACGGGACAGGGGTCCACGAGCAGTACTTC. This codes for CARSRNGTGVHEQYF.

In the case of this clone: At one end, the junction sequence differs from germline, possibly due to a read error. The V and J genes are TRBV3-1 (or the pseudogene TRBV3-2) and TRBJ2-3; 11 nucleotides line up with TRBD2. The CDR3 is 15 amino acids. Germline CDR1 is LGHDT and CDR2 is YNNKEL (reference sequence). CDR3 in DNA: TGTGCCAGCAGTCAAACGCATAGCGGGAGGGGGGCACGGAATTTT. The encoded protein is CASSQTHSGRGARNF.

The chain couples TRBV4-3 to TRBJ2-1, with a weak D call TRBD2 (6 bases). The CDR3 runs 15 residues. Deletions cut 4 bases from V and 0 bases from J, with 10 bases between. Germline V gives CDR1 LGHNA, CDR2 YSLEER. The CDR3 region has the DNA TGCGCCAGCAGCCTCGGGGGAAGCTCCTACAATGAGCAGTTCTTC. It codes for CASSLGGSSYNEQFF.

The genes are TRBV7-7 and TRBJ2-1; 8 bases are shared with TRBD1. The CDR3 length is 15 residues. Germline V lookup: CDR1 SSHAT, CDR2 FNYEAQ (reference sequence). The V and J ends lost 4 bases and 1 base, in that order; junction bases with no gene match: 3. The CDR3 here is CASSSGQGSYNEQFF. CDR3 DNA: TGTGCCAGCAGCTCTGGACAGGGTTCCTACAATGAGCAGTTCTTC.

J is TRBJ1-1 and V is TRBV15; D remains ambiguous. CDR1 is LNHNV, CDR2 YYDKDF, per germline (reference sequence). The CDR3 is 14 amino acids. Deletions cut 4 bases from V and 0 bases from J, with 9 bases between. Here the CDR3 DNA reads TGTGCCACCAGCAAAGGCGGGATGAACACTGAAGCTTTCTTT. Residues: CATSKGGMNTEAFF.

The rearrangement uses TRBV5-4 and TRBJ2-2; maybe TRBD2 (5 bases). Germline assignment: CDR1 SGHNT and CDR2 YYREEE (reference sequence). The CDR3 is 13 amino acids. The germline V and J ends were trimmed by 4 bases and 8 bases, with 12 bases remaining between them. The CDR3 reads CASSRGSWGELFF. For the CDR3, the DNA is TGTGCCAGCAGCCGGGGTTCTTGGGGGGAGCTGTTTTTT. Looking up the rest from reference TRBV5-4 and TRBJ2-2 gives the full variable domain: ETGVTQSPTHLIKTRGQQVTLRCSSQSGHNTVSWYQQALGQGPQFIFQYYREEENGRGNFPPRFSGLQFPNYSSELNVNALELDDSALYLCASSRGSWGELFFGEGSRLTVL.

This clone was recorded only once. The chain employs TRBV19 and TRBJ1-5, with 11 nucleotides matching TRBD1. This CDR3 has 16 amino acids. Trimming removed 5 bases from V and 5 bases from J; junction bases left unmatched: 8. CDR1 is LNHDA and CDR2 is SQIVND in the germline V gene (reference sequence). The CDR3 spells CASSARGQGVDQPQHF. CDR3 nucleotides: TGTGCCAGTAGTGCCAGGGGACAGGGGGTCGATCAGCCCCAGCATTTT.

The chain combines TRBV5-1 with TRBJ2-4, with 7 bases that match TRBD2. CDR3 length: 15 residues. CDR1 SGHRS and CDR2 YFSETQ come from the germline V gene. V dropped 1 base and J dropped 3; count of bases not matched to a gene: 4. The CDR3 DNA sequence: TGCGCCAGCAGCTTGCCTAGCGGAGACAAAAACATTCAGTACTTC. Protein product: CASSLPSGDKNIQYF.

The rearrangement joins TRBV19 to TRBJ2-3; 11 nucleotides align to TRBD2. The CDR3 has 16 amino acids. J was trimmed by 3 bases and V by 3 bases; bases with no gene match: 5. Germline V lookup: CDR1 LNHDA, CDR2 SQIVND (reference sequence). The CDR3: CASSIASGRWTDTQYF. The CDR3 DNA reads TGTGCCAGTAGTATCGCTAGCGGGAGGTGGACAGATACGCAGTATTTT.

Only one count was recorded for this clone. The chain uses TRBV6-5 and TRBJ2-1, with TRBD2 matching 9 bases. CDR3 length: 14 amino acids. Germline CDR1 and CDR2: MNHEY and SVGAGI. With 6 bases clipped from V and 8 bases from J, the junction kept 8 bases outside the gene matches. The CDR3 DNA reads as TGTGCCAGCAGGGGAGCGGGAGGTAAGGATGAGCAGTTCTTC. Its translation: CASRGAGGKDEQFF.